Below, 8 T cell receptor beta chains from the same sample are listed, as sequenced in a study of technical replicates of blood from a handful of donors. The method was immunoSEQ multiplex PCR; TCRdb's version includes in-frame clones alone and lacks a portion of them. This table holds 90,000 to 100,000 clones, around 95% found once. Material for sequencing was T cells isolated from PBMCs. The receptors shown here come from a human donor in good health.

V is TRBV11-2 and J is TRBJ1-3; TRBD1 is a possible D gene (6 bases). V was pared by 4 bases and J by 0 bases, with 13 bases between. CDR1 SGHAT and CDR2 FQNNGV come from the germline V gene. The CDR3 loop spans 16 amino acids. The DNA for the CDR3 is TGTGCCAGCAGCTCCGACAGGACTAGCTCTGGAAACACCATATATTTT. It codes for CASSSDRTSSGNTIYF.

The chain couples TRBV27 to TRBJ1-2, with TRBD1 as a possible D gene (6 bases). The CDR3 length is 14 residues. Trimming removed 4 bases from V and 4 bases from J, with 13 bases in between. CDR1 MNHEY and CDR2 SMNVEV come from the germline V gene (reference sequence). CDR3 sequence (DNA): TGTGCCAGCAGTTCGAACAGGGAACTCTATGGCTACACCTTC. It is translated as CASSSNRELYGYTF.

This chain uses TRBV12-2 with TRBJ1-2. TRBV12-2 is a documented pseudogene. This CDR3 has 15 amino acids. This chain's CDR3 is CASRPRATGNYGYTF. DNA for the CDR3: TGTGCAAGTCGCCCAAGAGCGACCGGGAACTATGGCTACACCTTC.

The rearrangement links TRBV27 to TRBJ2-7; 7 positions agree with TRBD1. With V trimmed by 6 bases and J by 3 bases, 11 bases remained unmatched. The CDR3 has 15 residues. Per the germline V gene, CDR1 is MNHEY and CDR2 is SMNVEV (reference sequence). CDR3 bases: TGTGCCAGCAGCCAACCCAGACAGGGATACTACGAGCAGTACTTC. Translation gives CASSQPRQGYYEQYF.

This sequence joins TRBV7-9 and TRBJ1-1; possibly TRBD1 for D (5 bases). Trimming cost V 6 bases and J 0 bases, with 11 bases left between them. The V gene's germline CDR1 is SEHNR and CDR2 FQNEAQ (reference sequence). The CDR3 has 14 amino acids. The CDR3 region has the DNA TGTGCCAGCAGGCTAGGAGGGGTGAACACTGAAGCTTTCTTT. It is translated as CASRLGGVNTEAFF.

The V gene is TRBV5-1, the J gene TRBJ1-2; the D gene is possibly TRBD1 (5 bases). The CDR3 covers 15 residues. Germline V lookup: CDR1 SGHRS, CDR2 YFSETQ. V shed 3 bases and J shed 2 bases, with 14 bases lying between them. The CDR3 region is CASSSGGARNYGYTF. For the CDR3, the DNA is TGCGCCAGCAGCTCCGGTGGGGCGCGGAACTATGGCTACACCTTC.

The V call is TRBV5-6, the J call TRBJ1-2; a weak D match, TRBD1 (5 bases). Germline V gene data show CDR1 as SGHDT and CDR2 as YYEEEE. This CDR3 contains 17 residues. V lost 3 bases and J 8 bases, leaving 26 bases between the germline ends. In DNA, the CDR3 is TGTGCCAGCAGCTCCCCCAGGGCCCAGCGCCTTAAGTGGGGCTACACCTTC. It encodes CASSSPRAQRLKWGYTF.

The V gene is TRBV7-9, the J gene TRBJ2-1; no reliable D call. Germline loops: CDR1 SEHNR, CDR2 FQNEAQ (reference sequence). The CDR3 covers 12 residues. Trimming took 1 base from V and 13 from J, leaving 11 bases between them. CDR3 loop: CASSLDQNTQFF. The CDR3 region has the DNA TGTGCCAGCAGCTTAGACCAGAACACCCAGTTCTTC.